These 7 T cell receptor beta chains came from one sample sequenced in a study of identical twins. TCRdb independently ran MiXCR on the 5' RACE reads; one entry per CDR3 protein. This sample has a few hundred thousand distinct CDR3 sequences, with around an eighth found just once. The same specimen was also included in a second study, on yellow fever vaccine responses in identical twins.

Sequencing was done on a sample of CD4+ T cells sorted from blood. The receptors originated from a woman under 30 in good health.

This clonotype turned up a few times. The chain combines TRBV7-2 with TRBJ2-1; 8 bases fit TRBD2. Germline CDR1 reads SGHTA; CDR2 reads FQGNSA. V gave up 4 bases and J gave up 6 bases; unmatched junction bases: 8. The CDR3 covers 15 residues. In DNA form, the CDR3 reads TGTGCCAGCAGCTCTGATAGCGGGACCCGCAATGAGCAGTTCTTC. Encoded protein: CASSSDSGTRNEQFF.

A few counts support this clonotype. CDR3 nucleotide sequence: TGTGCCAGCAGTTTACGTGACGGGCGTACGGGCGGCGAGCAGTACTTC. The encoded protein is CASSLRDGRTGGEQYF. The rearrangement joins TRBV12-3 or TRBV12-4 to TRBJ2-7, with D hard to call. V gave up 2 bases and J gave up 6 bases, with 20 bases separating them. The CDR3 is 16 amino acids.

The sample holds many counts of this clonotype. A junction boundary mismatches the germline segment, possibly from a read error. J is TRBJ2-3 and V is TRBV5-1; TRBD2 matches at 9 bases. This CDR3 comprises 15 residues. CDR1 and CDR2 (germline): SGHRS, YFSETQ. CDR3 DNA: TGTGCCAGCAGTTTGGCTAGCGGGGGCACAGATACGCAGTATTTT. This codes for CASSLASGGTDTQYF.

Ten or more counts support this clonotype. The chain recombines TRBV5-5 with TRBJ2-1, with 10 bases lining up with TRBD2. Unmatched junction bases numbered 11, after V lost 1 base and J lost 7 bases. The germline V gene encodes CDR1 SGHKS and CDR2 YYEKEE (reference sequence). CDR3 length equals 17 residues. Here the CDR3 reads CASSLILGTSDRNEQFF. In DNA form, the CDR3 reads TGTGCCAGCAGCTTGATCCTCGGGACTAGCGATCGGAATGAGCAGTTCTTC.

The V gene is TRBV4-1, the J gene TRBJ2-1; 8 bases map to TRBD2. V gave up 0 bases and J gave up 8 bases; unmatched junction bases: 12. Germline CDR1 is MGHRA and CDR2 is YSYEKL. The CDR3 sequence is 17 residues long. The CDR3 nucleotides are TGCGCCAGCAGCCAAGAAAGCGGGACTAGTGTCCAGGATGAGCAGTTCTTC. This gives the protein CASSQESGTSVQDEQFF.

There are a few counts of this clonotype. The gene calls are TRBV12-3 or TRBV12-4 and TRBJ2-7; TRBD1 agrees at 8 bases. This CDR3 contains 13 residues. V trimming: 7 bases; J trimming: 5 bases; junction bases outside the gene matches: 7. This CDR3 is CASNPGGTNEQYF. DNA for the CDR3: TGTGCCAGCAATCCAGGGGGCACGAACGAGCAGTACTTC.

The genes are TRBV25-1 and TRBJ2-1; D could derive from TRBD1 or TRBD2 (5 bases each). The CDR3 spans 15 residues. The V end lost 2 bases, the J end lost 3 bases, and 11 bases lay between the germline ends. Germline V lookup: CDR1 MGHDK, CDR2 SYGVNS. CDR3 nucleotides: TGTGCCAGCAGTGAAGAGGGTGACAGCTACAATGAGCAGTTCTTC. Encoded protein: CASSEEGDSYNEQFF.